These 30 T cell receptor beta chains share one sample of origin, sequenced in a study of blood T cell repertoires in COVID-19. TCRdb keeps only in-frame clones here, not all; method: immunoSEQ multiplex PCR. Of tens of thousands of clones in the sample, about three quarters are singletons; the top ten hold less than 60%. Specimen: peripheral blood. These receptors all come from a human donor in a cohort sampled during active COVID-19.

This clone was found many times. The chain combines TRBV3-1 (or the pseudogene TRBV3-2) with TRBJ1-6; TRBD1 matches at 7 bases. This CDR3 is 14 amino acids long. Germline V gene sequence: CDR1 LGHDT, CDR2 YNNKEL (reference sequence). With V trimmed by 1 base and J by 7 bases, 1 base remained unmatched. CDR3 protein: CASSQARGNSPLHF. CDR3 nucleotide sequence: TGTGCCAGCAGCCAAGCCAGGGGGAATTCACCCCTCCACTTT.

The rearrangement joins TRBV30 to TRBJ1-4; TRBD1 might be the D (6 bases). The V end lost 4 bases, the J end lost 6 bases, and 18 bases lay between the germline ends. The CDR3 length is 15 residues. The germline gives CDR1 GTSNPN, CDR2 SVGIG (reference sequence). The chain's CDR3 is CAWNRQVGRHEKLFF. CDR3 nucleotide sequence: TGTGCCTGGAACCGACAGGTTGGACGGCATGAAAAACTGTTTTTT.

V usage is TRBV29-1 and J usage is TRBJ2-1; 11 bases are a match to TRBD2. This CDR3 comprises 14 residues. The V gene's germline CDR1 is SQVTM and CDR2 ANQGSEA. The junction had 9 bases not matched to a gene; V was cut back by 7 bases and J by 7 bases. CDR3 DNA: TGCAGCGCGGGCCTAGCGGGAGGAAGGAATGAGCAGTTCTTC. As protein: CSAGLAGGRNEQFF.

This chain joins TRBV9 and TRBJ2-3, with 8 nucleotides matching TRBD2. The germline gives CDR1 SGDLS, CDR2 YYNGEE. The CDR3 runs 16 residues. Trimming removed 3 bases from V and 7 bases from J; junction bases left unmatched: 13. The CDR3 sequence: CASSAKGAGEVNTQYF. The CDR3 DNA reads TGTGCCAGCAGCGCAAAGGGAGCGGGGGAAGTAAATACGCAGTATTTT.

The V and J genes are TRBV18 and TRBJ2-5; 7 bases are a match to TRBD1. The length of the CDR3 is 14 residues. Germline CDR1 KGHSH, CDR2 LQKENI. The V and J ends lost 4 bases and 5 bases, in that order; junction bases with no gene match: 7. CDR3 coding DNA: TGTGCCAGCTCACACGACAGGGCCCCCGAGACCCAGTACTTC. Its protein product is CASSHDRAPETQYF. Based on the CDR3 plus reference TRBV18 and TRBJ2-5, the full variable domain is NAGVMQNPRHLVRRRGQEARLRCSPMKGHSHVYWYRQLPEEGLKFMVYLQKENIIDESGMPKERFSAEFPKEGPSILRIQQVVRGDSAAYFCASSHDRAPETQYFGPGTRLLVL.

This chain connects TRBV5-1 to TRBJ2-7; possible D gene TRBD1, 6 bases. The CDR3 has 14 residues. Germline V gene lookup returns CDR1 SGHRS and CDR2 YFSETQ. V gave up 0 bases and J gave up 3 bases, with 10 bases separating them. Here the CDR3 reads CASSLVLGGYEQYF. The CDR3 bases are TGCGCCAGCAGCTTGGTGCTAGGGGGCTACGAGCAGTACTTC.

Details on this clone: Its ends do not fully match the called genes, so a read error is possible. The chain joins TRBV6-4 to TRBJ2-7; TRBD2 might be the D (5 bases). From germline, CDR1 is MRHNA and CDR2 SNTAGT. The CDR3 is 11 residues long. The CDR3 spells CEPPGVREQYF. The DNA of the CDR3 is TGCGAGCCGCCCGGGGTTCGCGAGCAGTACTTC.

This sequence joins TRBV29-1 and TRBJ2-7; D perhaps matches TRBD2 (6 bases). The CDR3 runs 14 residues. The germline gives CDR1 SQVTM, CDR2 ANQGSEA. V gave up 4 bases and J gave up 5 bases, with 18 bases separating them. The CDR3 sequence is CSVVAPGAVNEQYF. CDR3 sequence (DNA): TGCAGCGTTGTAGCCCCGGGAGCCGTCAACGAGCAGTACTTC.

V usage is TRBV28 and J usage is TRBJ1-2; D is perhaps TRBD1 (6 bases). CDR1 is MDHEN and CDR2 is SYDVKM in the germline V gene. Trimming stripped 2 bases from V and 8 bases from J, with 9 bases between. The CDR3 sequence is 12 residues long. This CDR3 reads CASSLMGAGYTF. Here the CDR3 DNA reads TGTGCCAGCAGTTTAATGGGGGCAGGCTACACCTTC.

This clone was recorded once. The chain is built from TRBV9 and TRBJ2-3, with 7 bases fitting TRBD2. The CDR3 runs 18 residues. Germline CDR1 and CDR2: SGDLS and YYNGEE. Trimming took 0 bases from V and 4 from J; bases not matched to a gene: 14. The CDR3 loop reads CASSVELLGGRVSDTQYF. In DNA form, the CDR3 reads TGTGCCAGCAGCGTAGAGCTTCTTGGCGGGAGAGTATCAGATACGCAGTATTTT.

This clone has only a few counts. The chain couples TRBV27 to TRBJ2-3; D remains ambiguous. The CDR3 consists of 15 residues. Germline V gene data show CDR1 as MNHEY and CDR2 as SMNVEV (reference sequence). Trimming pared 5 bases from V and 1 base from J, leaving 13 bases between. As DNA, the CDR3 is TGTGCCAGCAGTCTCCAGCTGGGCGGCACAGATACGCAGTATTTT. Protein: CASSLQLGGTDTQYF.

CDR3 sequence: CASSLYAATSGTGELFF. The CDR3 nucleotides read TGTGCCAGCAGTTTATACGCGGCGACTAGCGGGACCGGGGAGCTGTTTTTT. The chain has TRBV27 and TRBJ2-2; 10 bases match TRBD2. V was pared by 1 base and J by 5 bases, with 7 bases of the junction left unmatched. CDR1 is MNHEY and CDR2 is SMNVEV in the germline V gene (reference sequence). The CDR3 covers 17 residues.

The chain couples TRBV5-4 to TRBJ2-3, with D maybe TRBD2 (6 bases). Deletions cut 5 bases from V and 0 bases from J, with 19 bases between. Germline values: CDR1 SGHNT, CDR2 YYREEE (reference sequence). The CDR3 is 17 residues long. CDR3 protein: CASRPGSGALSTDTQYF. CDR3 coding DNA: TGTGCCAGCAGACCGGGGTCGGGAGCGCTCAGCACAGATACGCAGTATTTT.

This clone has ten or more counts. One end of the junction is discordant with germline, which a read error may explain. Other nucleotide sequences in the sample specify the same CDR3. The chain couples TRBV7-7 to TRBJ2-2; 8 bases are a match to TRBD1. Germline V CDR1 and CDR2: SSHAT, FNYEAQ (reference sequence). The CDR3 extends over 14 amino acids. The CDR3 DNA sequence: TGTGCTAGCAGCGAAACAGGGGGCACCGGGGAGCTGTTTTTT. Protein sequence: CASSETGGTGELFF.

This sequence joins TRBV19 and TRBJ2-1, with TRBD1 as a possible D gene (6 bases). The CDR3 length is 15 residues. Trimming removed 7 bases from V and 0 bases from J, with 13 bases in between. Germline-derived CDR1 and CDR2 are LNHDA and SQIVND (reference sequence). CDR3 in amino acids: CASTGTIRSYNEQFF. The CDR3, as DNA: TGTGCCAGTACTGGGACAATTCGCTCCTACAATGAGCAGTTCTTC.

The chain employs TRBV7-3 and TRBJ1-5; D gene unclear. Germline CDR1 SGHTA, CDR2 FQGTGA. The V end was cut by 1 base, the J end by 9 bases, with 10 bases between. The CDR3 length is 13 residues. CDR3 residues: CASSLSTVGPQHF. CDR3 DNA: TGTGCCAGCAGCTTAAGTACGGTCGGGCCCCAGCATTTT.

The chain couples TRBV28 to TRBJ2-7; possibly TRBD1 for D (7 bases). Germline-derived CDR1 and CDR2 are MDHEN and SYDVKM. The CDR3 sequence is 15 residues long. V gave up 5 bases and J gave up 7 bases, with 21 bases separating them. The CDR3 is CASSSRRTGGEEQYF. For the CDR3, the DNA is TGTGCCAGCAGTAGCCGTCGGACAGGAGGGGAGGAGCAGTACTTC.

The chain couples TRBV28 to TRBJ1-6; tentative D call: TRBD1 (6 bases). CDR3 length equals 15 residues. Germline CDR1 is MDHEN and CDR2 is SYDVKM. Trimming removed 3 bases from V and 6 bases from J, with 12 bases in between. In DNA form, the CDR3 reads TGTGCCAGCAGTTTGATGGACAGATTTAATTCACCCCTCCACTTT. As protein: CASSLMDRFNSPLHF.

This chain uses TRBV3-1 (or the pseudogene TRBV3-2) with TRBJ2-1; D gene unclear. From germline, CDR1 is LGHDT and CDR2 YNNKEL (reference sequence). Deletions cut 0 bases from V and 5 bases from J, with 8 bases between. CDR3 length: 14 residues. CDR3 region: CASSQDLVNNEQFF. The CDR3 nucleotides read TGTGCCAGCAGCCAAGATCTAGTAAACAATGAGCAGTTCTTC.

The V and J genes are TRBV29-1 and TRBJ1-6, with 7 positions matching TRBD1. Germline V gene lookup returns CDR1 SQVTM and CDR2 ANQGSEA. The CDR3 length is 15 residues. Trimming cost V 5 bases and J 9 bases; bases outside gene matches: 13. The CDR3 spells CSVRLGQTSGSPLHF. DNA of the CDR3: TGCAGCGTTCGTTTGGGACAGACCTCGGGTTCACCCCTCCACTTT.

The rearrangement links TRBV12-5 to TRBJ2-7; 8 nucleotides agree with TRBD1. V shed 2 bases, J shed 2 bases, and the junction held 5 bases outside the gene matches. This CDR3 has 15 amino acids. Looked up from germline, CDR1 is LGHNT and CDR2 is FRNRAP. DNA of the CDR3: TGTGCTAGTGGTTTGAGGGCAGGGGGCCCCTACGAGCAGTACTTC. It yields the protein CASGLRAGGPYEQYF. The entire variable domain, with the rest obtained from reference TRBV12-5 and TRBJ2-7, is as follows: DARVTQTPRHKVTEMGQEVTMRCQPILGHNTVFWYRQTMMQGLELLAYFRNRAPLDDSGMPKDRFSAEMPDATLATLKIQPSEPRDSAVYFCASGLRAGGPYEQYFGPGTRLTVT.

The rearrangement joins TRBV5-5 to TRBJ2-5; TRBD2 aligns across 12 bases. The CDR3 contains 15 residues. Trimming took 4 bases from V and 7 from J; bases not matched to a gene: 8. Germline values: CDR1 SGHKS, CDR2 YYEKEE (reference sequence). CDR3 DNA: TGTGCCAGCAGCGGCAGACTAGCGGGAGCTGGGACCCAGTACTTC. This gives the protein CASSGRLAGAGTQYF.

The chain joins TRBV18 to TRBJ2-1; 8 bases match TRBD2. J was trimmed by 5 bases and V by 6 bases; bases with no gene match: 9. Germline assignment: CDR1 KGHSH and CDR2 LQKENI. CDR3 size: 15 residues. The CDR3 spells CASSLSGRRDNEQFF. The DNA of the CDR3 is TGTGCCAGCTCCCTGAGCGGGAGAAGGGACAATGAGCAGTTCTTC.

This clone has only a few counts. The chain couples TRBV7-6 to TRBJ2-4; 13 bases agree with TRBD2. Germline V CDR1 and CDR2: SGHVS, FNYEAQ. The trim removed 4 bases at V and 5 bases at J, leaving 5 bases unmatched. The CDR3 extends over 16 amino acids. Written as DNA, the CDR3 is TGTGCCAGCAGCTCACTAGCGGGAGGGCCCGAAAACATTCAGTACTTC. This encodes CASSSLAGGPENIQYF.

The genes are TRBV5-1 and TRBJ2-7; D unclear. The CDR3 is 14 amino acids. V gave up 0 bases and J gave up 0 bases, with 7 bases separating them. CDR1 and CDR2 (germline): SGHRS, YFSETQ. CDR3 loop: CASSLGQASYEQYF. CDR3 sequence (DNA): TGCGCCAGCAGCTTGGGTCAGGCCTCCTACGAGCAGTACTTC. The whole variable domain, filled in from reference TRBV5-1 and TRBJ2-7, reads KAGVTQTPRYLIKTRGQQVTLSCSPISGHRSVSWYQQTPGQGLQFLFEYFSETQRNKGNFPGRFSGRQFSNSRSEMNVSTLELGDSALYLCASSLGQASYEQYFGPGTRLTVT.

The V gene is TRBV6-2 or TRBV6-3, the J gene TRBJ1-2, with TRBD1 matching 7 bases. V lost 5 bases to trimming and J lost 7 bases; unmatched junction nucleotides: 10. This CDR3 spans 14 amino acids. CDR1 is MNHEY, CDR2 SVGEGT, per germline. The CDR3 nucleotides read TGTGCCAGCAGTACCAGCGACAGGGAAGGTGGCTACACCTTC. It yields the protein CASSTSDREGGYTF.

V and J are TRBV28 and TRBJ1-2, with D tentatively TRBD1 (6 bases). Trimming removed 2 bases from V and 7 bases from J, with 8 bases in between. CDR3 length equals 12 residues. From germline, CDR1 is MDHEN and CDR2 SYDVKM. CDR3 protein: CASSLRGFGYTF. CDR3 nucleotide sequence: TGTGCCAGCAGTTTAAGGGGGTTTGGCTACACCTTC.

The gene calls are TRBV28 and TRBJ2-7; 8 positions match TRBD2. Germline V CDR1 and CDR2: MDHEN, SYDVKM. The CDR3 extends over 13 amino acids. Trimming cost V 7 bases and J 3 bases; bases outside gene matches: 5. The CDR3 sequence is CASTPGGGYEQYF. CDR3 sequence (DNA): TGTGCCAGCACCCCGGGAGGGGGCTACGAGCAGTACTTC.

The chain recombines TRBV20-1 with TRBJ2-1, with D perhaps matching TRBD2 (5 bases). The CDR3 consists of 15 residues. Deletions cut 3 bases from V and 0 bases from J, with 12 bases between. Germline CDR1 and CDR2: DFQATT and SNEGSKA (reference sequence). Written as DNA, the CDR3 is TGCAGTGCTAGTTTCCTAGGGAGCTCCTACAATGAGCAGTTCTTC. Translated, it gives CSASFLGSSYNEQFF.

This chain connects TRBV28 to TRBJ1-1; D perhaps matches TRBD1 (5 bases). This CDR3 has 13 amino acids. Germline V CDR1 and CDR2: MDHEN, SYDVKM. The V end lost 5 bases, the J end lost 6 bases, and 13 bases lay between the germline ends. The CDR3 here is CASSPRARSEAFF. The CDR3 DNA sequence: TGTGCCAGCAGTCCCAGGGCTCGCTCTGAAGCTTTCTTT.